Included here is one T cell receptor (beta chain) sequence, with context. This entry comes from a study of cytomegalovirus exposure and HLA in healthy donors. Clones were read by immunoSEQ multiplex PCR, and TCRdb kept only the in-frame ones, dropping some. The sample contains some 240,000 clones, roughly 87% of which appear only once. The V segment lost 0 bases and the J segment 4 bases; nucleotides outside the gene matches: 6. CDR1 is SGHDT and CDR2 is YYEEEE in the germline V gene. This CDR3 is 16 amino acids long. This receptor was taken from a woman in her late teens or twenties in good health and CMV-seropositive. What was sequenced was PBMCs. This chain uses TRBV5-6 with TRBJ2-3; TRBD2 matches at 9 bases. CDR3 amino acids: CASSLAAGGHPDTQYF. The CDR3 DNA reads TGTGCCAGCAGCTTGGCCGCGGGAGGGCACCCAGATACGCAGTATTTT.